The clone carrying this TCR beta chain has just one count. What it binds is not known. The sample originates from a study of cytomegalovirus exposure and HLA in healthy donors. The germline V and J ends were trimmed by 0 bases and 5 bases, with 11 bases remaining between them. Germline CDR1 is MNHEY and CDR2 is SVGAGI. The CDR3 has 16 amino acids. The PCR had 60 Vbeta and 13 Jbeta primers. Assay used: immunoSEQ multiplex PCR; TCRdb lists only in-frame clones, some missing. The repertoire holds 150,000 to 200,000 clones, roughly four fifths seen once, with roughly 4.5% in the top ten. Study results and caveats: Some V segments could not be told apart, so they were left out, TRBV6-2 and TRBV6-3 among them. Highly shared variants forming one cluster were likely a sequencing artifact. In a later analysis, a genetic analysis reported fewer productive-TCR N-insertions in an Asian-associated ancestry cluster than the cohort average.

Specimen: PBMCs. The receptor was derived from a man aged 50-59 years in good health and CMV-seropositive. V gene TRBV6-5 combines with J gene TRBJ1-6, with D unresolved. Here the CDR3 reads CASSYSTGGNNSPLHF. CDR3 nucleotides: TGTGCCAGCAGTTACTCGACGGGTGGCAATAATTCACCCCTCCACTTT.